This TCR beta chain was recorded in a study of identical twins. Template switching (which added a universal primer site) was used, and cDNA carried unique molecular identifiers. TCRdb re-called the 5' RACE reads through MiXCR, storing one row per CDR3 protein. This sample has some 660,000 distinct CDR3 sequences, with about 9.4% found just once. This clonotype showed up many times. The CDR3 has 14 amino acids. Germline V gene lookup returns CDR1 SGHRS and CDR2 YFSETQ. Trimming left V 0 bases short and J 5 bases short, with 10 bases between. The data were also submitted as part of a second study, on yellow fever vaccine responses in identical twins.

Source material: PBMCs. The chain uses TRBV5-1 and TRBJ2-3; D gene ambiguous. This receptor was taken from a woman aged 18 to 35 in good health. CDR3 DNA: TGCGCCAGCAGCTTGGCGGCCGATGGAGATACGCAGTATTTT. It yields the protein CASSLAADGDTQYF.